This record looks at one TCR beta chain sequence and its context. Its antigen remains unknown. Germline V gene lookup returns CDR1 MDHEN and CDR2 SYDVKM. Trimming pared 5 bases from V and 5 bases from J, leaving 15 bases between. The CDR3 runs 14 residues. MiXCR, applied by TCRdb to the reads, yields one record per CDR3 protein. This sample has around 630,000 distinct CDR3 sequences; about 24% occur once, and the top ten carry 8%. The data derive from a study of T cell repertoires in cytomegalovirus infection. Study background: In public TCR beta signatures, there were indications of both CMV infection and matching HLA type.

Findings of the study overall: Ex vivo responses were dominated by HLA-C-restricted CMV-specific TCR beta clonotypes.

V and J are TRBV28 and TRBJ1-1, with D maybe TRBD1 (6 bases). The sample consisted of CD8+ T cells from PBMCs. This TCR was sampled from a human donor in good health (CMV status not recorded). Some clones in this sample may be carry-over from other donors' samples. The CDR3 DNA is TGTGCCAGCAGTACCCGGACAACAGGGACTGAAGCTTTCTTT. Its translation is CASSTRTTGTEAFF.